This T cell receptor beta chain was recovered during a study of cytomegalovirus exposure and HLA in healthy donors. With 8 bases removed from V and 6 bases from J, the gap between germline ends came to 16 bases. The germline V gene encodes CDR1 LNHDA and CDR2 SQIVND (reference sequence). This CDR3 spans 13 amino acids. The protocol was immunoSEQ multiplex PCR, while the TCRdb copy is restricted to in-frame clones and leaves out a portion. The sample has 150,000 to 200,000 clones, about 89% seen once; the top ten hold approximately 2.9%. The chain links TRBV19 to TRBJ1-2, with a weak D call TRBD1 (6 bases). This TCR was sampled from a woman between 18 and 29 years old in good health and CMV-seropositive. The sample was PBMCs. The CDR3 is CASRDTGRDGYTF. DNA for the CDR3: TGTGCCAGTCGGGACACCGGCAGGGATGGCTACACCTTC. The entire variable domain, with the rest obtained from reference TRBV19 and TRBJ1-2, is as follows: DGGITQSPKYLFRKEGQNVTLSCEQNLNHDAMYWYRQDPGQGLRLIYYSQIVNDFQKGDIAEGYSVSREKKESFPLTVTSAQKNPTAFYLCASRDTGRDGYTFGSGTRLTVV.